The clone carrying this T cell receptor beta chain is labeled medium-sized based on frequency. What it binds is not known. The record originates from a study of CXCR3-negative and CXCR3-positive naive CD8 T cells. Regarding the study as a whole: When CXCR3-positive naive cells were set against CXCR3-negative naive cells, the former had more hydrophobic TRB CDR3s.

5' RACE that incorporated UMI labels was used to prepare the TRB cDNA libraries. From the 5' RACE reads, TCRdb lists one entry per CDR3 protein and no DNA. Its listing shows fewer than 6,500 distinct CDR3 sequences. The CDR3 is 15 amino acids. Germline-derived CDR1 and CDR2 are MNHEY and SMNVEV (reference sequence). The J gene is TRBJ2-3, the V gene TRBV27. The specimen sequenced was naive CXCR3+ CD8+ T cells from blood. The subset: CD45RO-CCR7+CD27+CD95- naive CD8+ T cells expressing CXCR3 (TNR3+). The TCR sequence derives from a human donor in good health. Some clones in this sample may be carry-over from other donors' samples. CDR3 protein: CASTLAVTSTDTQYF.